This is a list of T cell receptor beta chains from one sample in a study of blood T cell repertoires in COVID-19. Using immunoSEQ multiplex PCR, the repertoire was profiled, and TCRdb retains in-frame clones only, with some absent. The sample lists 100,000 to 150,000 clones, 86% occurring once. The sequenced sample was PBMCs or T cells enriched from blood (not recorded which). Source of these receptors: a woman between 45 and 60 years old who had recovered from COVID-19. Both conserved end residues are part of each CDR3. The order of the fields is J gene, D gene, clone size, V gene, CDR3 protein, CDR3 DNA. A D gene is named only where the DNA matches it firmly. Some rows mark clone size as missing; the rest say once, few, many or name a class of expanded clone.

TRBJ1-5 | NA | once | TRBV27 | CASSLAVGGDEPQHF | TGTGCCAGCAGCCTAGCGGTCGGGGGCGATGAGCCCCAGCATTTT
TRBJ1-1 | TRBD1 | NA | TRBV7-8 | CASSLGGTGGSGTEAFF | TGTGCCAGCAGCTTAGGTGGGACAGGGGGCTCTGGCACTGAAGCTTTCTTT
TRBJ1-1 | NA | NA | TRBV5-1 | CASSLLGVTEAFF | TGCGCCAGCAGCTTGCTGGGAGTCACTGAAGCTTTCTTT
TRBJ2-3 | TRBD1 | once | TRBV7-2 | CASSPGQGADTQYF | TGTGCCAGCAGCCCCGGACAGGGCGCAGATACGCAGTATTTT
TRBJ1-2 | NA | few | TRBV2 | CASSEGQGFNYGYTF | TGTGCCAGCAGTGAAGGGCAGGGTTTTAACTATGGCTACACCTTC
TRBJ2-5 | TRBD1 | NA | TRBV27 | CASSSPGQGPQETQYF | TGTGCCAGCAGTTCCCCGGGACAGGGGCCACAAGAGACCCAGTACTTC
TRBJ2-1 | NA | NA | TRBV3-1/TRBV3-2 | CASSQDGGSRPSRIF | TGTGCCAGCAGCCAAGATGGCGGTAGCAGACCTTCGAGGATCTTC
TRBJ1-4 | TRBD1 | NA | TRBV13 | CASSLPGQVEKLFF | TGTGCCAGCAGCTTACCGGGACAGGTCGAAAAACTGTTTTTT
TRBJ2-4 | NA | NA | TRBV19 | CARLKTARALAKNIQYF | TGTGCCAGACTCAAAACCGCCAGGGCTCTAGCCAAAAACATTCAGTACTTC
TRBJ1-2 | NA | NA | TRBV6-2/TRBV6-3 | CASSWEGLANYGYTF | TGTGCCAGCAGTTGGGAGGGTCTTGCTAACTATGGCTACACCTTC